The 18 T cell receptor beta chains in this list originate from one sample, sequenced in a study of Ad26.COV2.S vaccination and SARS-CoV-2 variants. Specified treatment: some 19 received Ad26.COV2.S at low or high dose, single or two shots; about 5 received placebo; per-sample allocation not given. The study sampled participants on day 63 after the first vaccine or placebo injection. The method was immunoSEQ multiplex PCR; TCRdb's version includes in-frame clones alone and lacks a portion of them. The top ten clones hold 10% to 15% of a sample with fewer than 500,000 clones, around 90% of them seen once. The source material was peripheral blood, sampled in a trial of Ad26.COV2.S vaccine versus placebo. All receptors derive from a person aged 18-60 years who received the Ad26.COV2.S COVID-19 vaccine or a placebo.

The chain combines TRBV5-4 with TRBJ1-2, with 8 bases matching TRBD1. From germline, CDR1 is SGHNT and CDR2 YYREEE (reference sequence). The CDR3 is 13 amino acids. Trimming took 4 bases from V and 4 from J; bases not matched to a gene: 3. The CDR3, as DNA: TGTGCCAGCAGCCAGGGGGCTAGCTATGGCTACACCTTC. Translating gives CASSQGASYGYTF.

This chain uses TRBV23-1 with TRBJ2-1; 8 bases line up with TRBD2. TRBV23-1 carries the ORF label, with uncertain function. The trim removed 4 bases at V and 6 bases at J, leaving 11 bases unmatched. The CDR3 is 16 residues long. The CDR3 region has the DNA TGCGCCAGCAGTCCCCCCAGGAGCGGGAGCCTCAATGAGCAGTTCTTC. Protein: CASSPPRSGSLNEQFF.

The chain links TRBV2 to TRBJ1-4; 8 nucleotides match TRBD1. Germline assignment: CDR1 SNHLY and CDR2 FYNNEI. CDR3 size: 15 residues. Trimming cost V 3 bases and J 2 bases; bases outside gene matches: 2. The CDR3 here is CASSDRGLTNEKLFF. CDR3 nucleotide sequence: TGTGCCAGCAGTGACAGGGGGCTTACTAATGAAAAACTGTTTTTT. Full variable domain (rest looked up from reference TRBV2 and TRBJ1-4): EPEVTQTPSHQVTQMGQEVILRCVPISNHLYFYWYRQILGQKVEFLVSFYNNEISEKSEIFDDQFSVERPDGSNFTLKIRSTKLEDSAMYFCASSDRGLTNEKLFFGSGTQLSVL.

V and J are TRBV7-9 and TRBJ2-7; TRBD1 is a possible D gene (5 bases). Germline V lookup: CDR1 SEHNR, CDR2 FQNEAQ (reference sequence). V lost 0 bases to trimming and J lost 5 bases, with 8 bases between them. This CDR3 has 13 amino acids. CDR3 nucleotides: TGTGCCAGCAGCTTAGCTTCCAGGGACGAGCAGTACTTC. This encodes CASSLASRDEQYF.

This chain connects TRBV3-1 (or the pseudogene TRBV3-2) to TRBJ2-7; D unclear. V shed 8 bases and J shed 6 bases, with 5 bases lying between them. Germline lookup yields CDR1 LGHDT and CDR2 YNNKEL (reference sequence). The CDR3 loop spans 9 amino acids. The CDR3 sequence is CASESEQYF. CDR3 DNA: TGTGCCAGCGAAAGCGAGCAGTACTTC.

This chain uses TRBV5-6 with TRBJ2-7, with 8 bases fitting TRBD2. This CDR3 is built from 15 residues. The V segment lost 0 bases and the J segment 4 bases; nucleotides outside the gene matches: 6. Germline CDR1 SGHDT, CDR2 YYEEEE. Written as DNA, the CDR3 is TGTGCCAGCAGCTTGGGACCGGGAGGGCCGTACGAGCAGTACTTC. It codes for CASSLGPGGPYEQYF.

The chain is built from TRBV20-1 and TRBJ2-7; no clear D. This CDR3 region has 11 residues. Deletions cut 3 bases from V and 6 bases from J, with 9 bases between. Germline loops: CDR1 DFQATT, CDR2 SNEGSKA (reference sequence). The DNA for the CDR3 is TGCAGTGCTAGTCCCGGCCCCGAGCAGTACTTC. As protein: CSASPGPEQYF.

The chain carries TRBV3-1 (or the pseudogene TRBV3-2) and TRBJ2-2, with 8 nucleotides matching TRBD2. This CDR3 is 17 amino acids long. V lost 3 bases and J lost 0; bases outside the gene matches: 6. Germline-derived CDR1 and CDR2 are LGHDT and YNNKEL (reference sequence). The CDR3 reads CASSQATSGANTGELFF. CDR3 sequence (DNA): TGTGCCAGCAGCCAGGCCACTAGCGGAGCGAACACCGGGGAGCTGTTTTTT.

This clone was observed a single time. CDR3 coding DNA: TGTGCCAGCAGAAGGGGGGGCGCGGGTGAAAAACTGTTTTTT. Protein: CASRRGGAGEKLFF. The gene calls are TRBV28 and TRBJ1-4, with D tentatively TRBD1 (6 bases). The ends were cut back, 6 bases at V and 7 bases at J, with 15 bases in the middle. The CDR3 contains 14 residues. Germline V gene lookup returns CDR1 MDHEN and CDR2 SYDVKM.

V gene TRBV11-1 combines with J gene TRBJ2-7; D remains unclear. The germline CDR1 and CDR2 sequences are SGHAT and FQDESV (reference sequence). Trimming cost V 6 bases and J 3 bases, with 9 bases left between them. This CDR3 has 12 residues. The CDR3, as DNA: TGTGCCAGCAGTTCTCTCAGCTACGAGCAGTACTTC. Protein: CASSSLSYEQYF.

The chain joins TRBV19 to TRBJ2-1; TRBD2 agrees at 9 bases. The germline V gene has CDR1 LNHDA and CDR2 SQIVND (reference sequence). J was trimmed by 5 bases and V by 6 bases; bases with no gene match: 5. The CDR3 has 14 amino acids. The CDR3 sequence is CASRRLAANNEQFF. The DNA for the CDR3 is TGTGCCAGTAGGAGACTAGCGGCGAACAATGAGCAGTTCTTC.

The rearrangement uses TRBV20-1 and TRBJ1-1; D gene unclear. V lost 1 base, J lost 5 bases, and 5 bases lay in between. The CDR3 totals 11 residues. CDR1 DFQATT and CDR2 SNEGSKA come from the germline V gene (reference sequence). CDR3 DNA sequence: TGCAGTGCTAGAGGGCAAACTGAAGCTTTCTTT. This codes for CSARGQTEAFF.

Only a few counts were recorded for this clone. The same CDR3 is also encoded by other DNA sequences in this sample. The chain employs TRBV7-2 and TRBJ2-1; D is unresolved. Germline V lookup: CDR1 SGHTA, CDR2 FQGNSA. This CDR3 spans 13 amino acids. The V gene lost 2 bases and the J gene lost 4 bases, with 6 bases spanning the gap. CDR3 sequence: CASSLNRYNEQFF. The CDR3 DNA sequence: TGTGCCAGCAGCTTAAACAGATACAATGAGCAGTTCTTC.

The chain has TRBV7-9 and TRBJ2-7, with D uncertain. CDR3 length: 11 residues. Germline CDR1 reads SEHNR; CDR2 reads FQNEAQ (reference sequence). With 5 bases removed from V and 3 bases from J, the gap between germline ends came to 5 bases. CDR3 sequence (DNA): TGTGCCAGCAGCAACAGCTACGAGCAGTACTTC. As protein: CASSNSYEQYF.

The gene calls are TRBV12-3 or TRBV12-4 and TRBJ2-5; the match to TRBD1 covers 7 bases. The CDR3 contains 13 residues. Trimming cost V 10 bases and J 1 base; bases outside gene matches: 6. CDR3 sequence: CAIRQGTQETQYF. The CDR3 DNA sequence: TGTGCCATCCGACAGGGAACCCAAGAGACCCAGTACTTC.

This CDR3 is CASSPGDSLHF. DNA of the CDR3: TGTGCCAGCAGCCCGGGGGACTCCCTCCACTTT. The chain has TRBV27 and TRBJ1-6; D may be TRBD1 (5 bases). CDR3 length: 11 residues. The germline CDR1 and CDR2 sequences are MNHEY and SMNVEV (reference sequence). V lost 6 bases, J lost 14 bases, and 11 bases lay in between.

The gene calls are TRBV4-1 and TRBJ1-1; D is ambiguous. The CDR3 has 15 residues. Trimming removed 5 bases from V and 2 bases from J, with 15 bases in between. The V gene's germline CDR1 is MGHRA and CDR2 YSYEKL. CDR3 bases: TGCGCCAGCAGCTCCCCGGACGGGCGAAACACTGAAGCTTTCTTT. Amino acid sequence: CASSSPDGRNTEAFF.

This rearrangement joins TRBV11-2 to TRBJ1-1; D ambiguous. The length of the CDR3 is 14 residues. Trimming shortened V by 1 base and J by 2 bases, and 8 bases separated the two germline ends. Germline values: CDR1 SGHAT, CDR2 FQNNGV. In nucleotides, the CDR3 is TGTGCCAGCAGCTTAGGAGGGATCAACACTGAAGCTTTCTTT. It encodes CASSLGGINTEAFF.